The next 17 T cell receptor beta chains were all read from a single sample in a study of Tregs in tolerant kidney transplant recipients. Profiling relied on immunoSEQ multiplex PCR, and the TCRdb table lists in-frame clones only, not all of them. The sample includes over 60,000 clones, 95% to 98% seen only once; the top ten take around 0.6%. The sequencing used CD4+ T cells from blood, collected before the transplant. These receptors originate from a human donor who received a combined kidney and bone marrow transplant.

The rearrangement joins TRBV5-1 to TRBJ2-7; D perhaps matches TRBD2 (5 bases). The length of the CDR3 is 15 residues. V was pared by 2 bases and J by 2 bases, with 14 bases between. Germline CDR1 reads SGHRS; CDR2 reads YFSETQ. The CDR3 nucleotides read TGCGCCAGCAGCTTAGTGGGAGAGACCGCCTACGAGCAGTACTTC. This encodes CASSLVGETAYEQYF.

V is TRBV5-1 and J is TRBJ2-5, with TRBD1 matching 7 bases. From germline, CDR1 is SGHRS and CDR2 YFSETQ. V lost 5 bases to trimming and J lost 1 base; unmatched junction nucleotides: 14. This CDR3 region has 17 residues. Here the CDR3 DNA reads TGCGCCAGCAGACCAACTCCGGGACAGCGACTCCAAGAGACCCAGTACTTC. Translated, it gives CASRPTPGQRLQETQYF.

The chain has TRBV19 and TRBJ1-3; possible D gene TRBD1, 5 bases. The length of the CDR3 is 14 residues. The germline V and J ends were trimmed by 3 bases and 0 bases, with 6 bases remaining between them. Germline V gene lookup returns CDR1 LNHDA and CDR2 SQIVND (reference sequence). CDR3 nucleotide sequence: TGTGCCAGTAGTATGACAGACTCTGGAAACACCATATATTTT. Residues: CASSMTDSGNTIYF. Filled out from reference TRBV19 and TRBJ1-3, the complete variable domain reads DGGITQSPKYLFRKEGQNVTLSCEQNLNHDAMYWYRQDPGQGLRLIYYSQIVNDFQKGDIAEGYSVSREKKESFPLTVTSAQKNPTAFYLCASSMTDSGNTIYFGEGSWLTVV.

This clone was counted a single time. The gene calls are TRBV4-3 and TRBJ2-3, with D perhaps TRBD2 (5 bases). Trimming stripped 2 bases from V and 7 bases from J, with 19 bases between. The CDR3 consists of 16 residues. CDR1 LGHNA and CDR2 YSLEER come from the germline V gene. CDR3: CASSQRAGLGGNTQYF. Written as DNA, the CDR3 is TGCGCCAGCAGCCAAAGGGCGGGTTTAGGCGGTAATACGCAGTATTTT.

The V call is TRBV9, the J call TRBJ2-5, with TRBD1 matching over 12 bases. After removal of 4 bases from V and 4 bases from J, the junction contained 5 bases not matched to a gene. The CDR3 is made up of 15 amino acids. CDR1 is SGDLS, CDR2 YYNGEE, per germline. As DNA, the CDR3 is TGTGCCAGCAGCTGGGACAGGGGGCTGGTAGAGACCCAGTACTTC. It codes for CASSWDRGLVETQYF.

The V and J genes are TRBV6-1 and TRBJ2-1; 8 bases are shared with TRBD2. Germline-derived CDR1 and CDR2 are MNHNS and SASEGT. The CDR3 length is 14 residues. V shed 9 bases, J shed 8 bases, and the junction held 12 bases outside the gene matches. CDR3 sequence reads: CASSSGAWVDEQFF. CDR3 nucleotide sequence: TGTGCCAGTAGTAGCGGGGCTTGGGTCGATGAGCAGTTCTTC.

The V and J genes are TRBV5-4 and TRBJ2-7, with 11 bases that match TRBD2. V was clipped by 3 bases and J by 1 base; unmatched bases: 3. CDR1 is SGHNT and CDR2 is YYREEE in the germline V gene (reference sequence). This CDR3 contains 15 residues. For the CDR3, the DNA is TGTGCCAGCAGCTACGGGACTAGCGGTTCCTACGAGCAGTACTTC. Residues: CASSYGTSGSYEQYF.

The chain combines TRBV6-1 with TRBJ2-7, with 8 bases matching TRBD1. Unmatched junction bases numbered 9, after V lost 11 bases and J lost 0 bases. The V gene's germline CDR1 is MNHNS and CDR2 SASEGT. The CDR3 is made up of 14 amino acids. CDR3 in amino acids: CAGDSGTGSYEQYF. The CDR3 region has the DNA TGTGCCGGCGACTCCGGGACAGGCTCCTACGAGCAGTACTTC.

The V gene is TRBV5-5, the J gene TRBJ2-7; the D gene is possibly TRBD1 (5 bases). Germline V CDR1 and CDR2: SGHKS, YYEKEE (reference sequence). This CDR3 spans 14 amino acids. V was cut by 2 bases and J by 3 bases, with 12 bases left in between. The CDR3 reads CASSLSGNHYEQYF. Written as DNA, the CDR3 is TGTGCCAGCAGCTTATCAGGGAATCACTACGAGCAGTACTTC. Together with reference TRBV5-5 and TRBJ2-7, the CDR3 gives the full variable domain: DAGVTQSPTHLIKTRGQQVTLRCSPISGHKSVSWYQQVLGQGPQFIFQYYEKEERGRGNFPDRFSARQFPNYSSELNVNALLLGDSALYLCASSLSGNHYEQYFGPGTRLTVT.

This clone was detected once. The chain couples TRBV29-1 to TRBJ1-5; tentatively, D is TRBD1 (6 bases). Per the germline V gene, CDR1 is SQVTM and CDR2 is ANQGSEA. V was clipped by 7 bases and J by 3 bases, with 13 bases between them. The CDR3 spans 13 residues. CDR3 in DNA: TGCAGCGCGACGGACAGCTTCAATCAGCCCCAGCATTTT. This sequence encodes CSATDSFNQPQHF.

The chain uses TRBV20-1 and TRBJ2-7; D might be TRBD2 (5 bases). CDR1 and CDR2 from the germline V gene are DFQATT and SNEGSKA (reference sequence). The germline V and J ends were trimmed by 4 bases and 4 bases, with 8 bases remaining between them. This CDR3 has 11 residues. CDR3 in amino acids: CSATLVYEQYF. The DNA for the CDR3 is TGCAGTGCTACACTAGTTTACGAGCAGTACTTC.

V and J are TRBV19 and TRBJ1-1; 7 bases are a match to TRBD1. V lost 6 bases, J lost 6 bases, and 13 bases stayed unmatched. This CDR3 comprises 15 residues. Germline CDR1 and CDR2: LNHDA and SQIVND (reference sequence). DNA for the CDR3: TGTGCCAGTAGCCCGGCAGGGGGTTTTGAGGCTGAAGCTTTCTTT. It translates to CASSPAGGFEAEAFF. The variable domain in full, completed from reference TRBV19 and TRBJ1-1, reads DGGITQSPKYLFRKEGQNVTLSCEQNLNHDAMYWYRQDPGQGLRLIYYSQIVNDFQKGDIAEGYSVSREKKESFPLTVTSAQKNPTAFYLCASSPAGGFEAEAFFGQGTRLTVV.

The chain links TRBV9 to TRBJ2-1; a weak D match, TRBD1 (5 bases). Trimming removed 0 bases at V and 1 base at J, with 11 bases between. The CDR3 is made up of 16 amino acids. Germline V gene data show CDR1 as SGDLS and CDR2 as YYNGEE. CDR3 region: CASSVGVGPSYNEQFF. In DNA, the CDR3 is TGTGCCAGCAGCGTAGGGGTGGGGCCATCCTACAATGAGCAGTTCTTC.

This clone has more than one count but fewer than ten. The rearrangement joins TRBV11-3 to TRBJ2-7, with 9 bases matching TRBD2. Trimming took 5 bases from V and 0 from J; bases not matched to a gene: 5. The CDR3 spans 15 residues. CDR1 is SGHNT and CDR2 is YENEEA in the germline V gene. CDR3 sequence (DNA): TGTGCCAGCAGCCCTCTAGCGGGGAGCTCCTACGAGCAGTACTTC. This translates into CASSPLAGSSYEQYF. Filled out from reference TRBV11-3 and TRBJ2-7, the complete variable domain reads EAGVVQSPRYKIIEKKQPVAFWCNPISGHNTLYWYLQNLGQGPELLIRYENEEAVDDSQLPKDRFSAERLKGVDSTLKIQPAELGDSAVYLCASSPLAGSSYEQYFGPGTRLTVT.

The chain couples TRBV18 to TRBJ2-2; tentative D call: TRBD2 (5 bases). The CDR3 length is 15 residues. Trimming shortened V by 0 bases and J by 7 bases, and 12 bases separated the two germline ends. Per germline, CDR1 KGHSH and CDR2 LQKENI. This CDR3 is CASSPPSGWSGELFF. The CDR3 bases are TGTGCCAGCTCACCACCGTCGGGATGGAGCGGGGAGCTGTTTTTT.

The J gene is TRBJ2-5, the V gene TRBV10-3; D remains ambiguous. This CDR3 region has 13 residues. Germline-derived CDR1 and CDR2 are ENHRY and SYGVKD. Trimming took 0 bases from V and 5 from J, leaving 7 bases between them. The CDR3 DNA reads as TGTGCCATCAGTGAGTCGACGAGGGAGACCCAGTACTTC. Its translation is CAISESTRETQYF.

V gene TRBV7-8 combines with J gene TRBJ1-3; TRBD1 aligns across 12 bases. The CDR3 has 16 amino acids. The germline gives CDR1 SGHVS, CDR2 FQNEAQ. The trim removed 5 bases at V and 2 bases at J, leaving 4 bases unmatched. CDR3 coding DNA: TGTGCCAGCAGCCCCCGGGACAGGGGGCCTGGAAACACCATATATTTT. Translated, it gives CASSPRDRGPGNTIYF.